This T cell receptor beta chain was recorded in a study of cytomegalovirus exposure and HLA in healthy donors. PCR employed 60 Vbeta and 13 Jbeta primers. The repertoire was sequenced with immunoSEQ multiplex PCR; TCRdb's copy has only in-frame clones and lacks some. Of about 150,000 clones detected, approximately 86% appear once; the ten largest clones hold approximately 6.3%. CDR3 length: 14 residues. Germline CDR1 ENHRY, CDR2 SYGVKD. Unmatched junction bases numbered 4, after V lost 6 bases and J lost 6 bases. Study results and caveats: Per a prior analysis, the majority of TCR beta V segments were productive roughly 87% or roughly 30% of the time. TCR beta sequences reportedly predicted most subjects' HLA-A and HLA-B alleles accurately.

A word on this clone: Its specificity is not known.

This sequence originates from a woman between 50 and 59 years old in good health and CMV-seropositive. The chain uses TRBV10-3 and TRBJ1-6; 8 nucleotides line up with TRBD1. Sequencing input: PBMCs. CDR3 sequence (DNA): TGTGCCATCAGCCTGGGACAGGTTAATTCACCCCTCCACTTT. Translating it yields CAISLGQVNSPLHF.